What follows are 21 T cell receptor beta chains derived from one specimen sequenced in a study of beta chain features in type 1 diabetes. These TCRs' antigens remain unknown. The study reverse transcribed the entire isolated RNA, so it sequenced expressed TCRB transcripts. The method was immunoSEQ multiplex PCR; TCRdb's version includes in-frame clones alone and lacks a portion of them. The data contain over 600,000 clones, around an eighth of them singletons. Overall study findings and caveats: In all four CD4+ subsets, TCRB CDR3 length was significantly, moderately reduced in type 1 diabetes.

The sample taken for sequencing was naive CD4+ T cells from blood. The receptors shown here come from a man aged 25-45 years with type 1 diabetes.

This clone was seen more than once but under ten times. V gene TRBV4-3 combines with J gene TRBJ1-2; D perhaps matches TRBD1 (6 bases). CDR1 and CDR2 from the germline V gene are LGHNA and YSLEER. With 0 bases removed from V and 6 bases from J, the gap between germline ends came to 14 bases. CDR3 size: 15 residues. CDR3 in amino acids: CASSQDTYRDNGYTF. CDR3 nucleotide sequence: TGCGCCAGCAGCCAAGATACTTACAGGGACAATGGCTACACCTTC.

This clone occurred a few times. The chain carries TRBV4-1 and TRBJ2-1, with D maybe TRBD1 (5 bases). Trimming shortened V by 0 bases and J by 3 bases, and 12 bases separated the two germline ends. Germline lookup yields CDR1 MGHRA and CDR2 YSYEKL. CDR3 length: 16 amino acids. The CDR3 DNA is TGCGCCAGCAGCCAAGATGCCCTCCAGGGCTACAATGAGCAGTTCTTC. Translation gives CASSQDALQGYNEQFF.

This chain links TRBV19 with TRBJ2-5, with 8 bases fitting TRBD2. Germline V lookup: CDR1 LNHDA, CDR2 SQIVND (reference sequence). V lost 3 bases to trimming and J lost 4 bases; unmatched junction nucleotides: 10. The CDR3 consists of 16 residues. The CDR3 nucleotides are TGTGCCAGTAGTATCACCAGCGGGGGCTCCGGAGAGACCCAGTACTTC. Protein: CASSITSGGSGETQYF.

This clone has just a few counts. The CDR3: CATSIDRLNYGYTF. The DNA for the CDR3 is TGTGCCACCAGCATTGACAGACTAAACTATGGCTACACCTTC. J is TRBJ1-2 and V is TRBV15; maybe TRBD1 (5 bases). Per the germline V gene, CDR1 is LNHNV and CDR2 is YYDKDF (reference sequence). This CDR3 has 14 amino acids. Trimming stripped 4 bases from V and 2 bases from J, with 11 bases between.

There are a few counts of this clone. The chain joins TRBV5-4 to TRBJ2-4; D remains unclear. This CDR3 is built from 16 residues. Germline V lookup: CDR1 SGHNT, CDR2 YYREEE (reference sequence). Trimming cost V 0 bases and J 0 bases, with 10 bases left between them. In DNA form, the CDR3 reads TGTGCCAGCAGCTTGGAGGGATCAGCAGCCAAAAACATTCAGTACTTC. It yields the protein CASSLEGSAAKNIQYF. Drawing the rest from reference TRBV5-4 and TRBJ2-4, the complete variable domain is ETGVTQSPTHLIKTRGQQVTLRCSSQSGHNTVSWYQQALGQGPQFIFQYYREEENGRGNFPPRFSGLQFPNYSSELNVNALELDDSALYLCASSLEGSAAKNIQYFGAGTRLSVL.

The V gene is TRBV15, the J gene TRBJ2-1; D is unclear. Between the trimmed V and J ends, which lost 5 bases and 12 bases, there was a span of 20 bases. The CDR3 sequence is 14 residues long. Germline V CDR1 and CDR2: LNHNV, YYDKDF (reference sequence). CDR3 nucleotide sequence: TGTGCCACCAGCGACCGGGTAGCCCCAGATAGGCAGTTCTTC. Protein product: CATSDRVAPDRQFF. The variable domain in full, completed from reference TRBV15 and TRBJ2-1, reads DAMVIQNPRYQVTQFGKPVTLSCSQTLNHNVMYWYQQKSSQAPKLLFHYYDKDFNNEADTPDNFQSRRPNTSFCFLDIRSPGLGDTAMYLCATSDRVAPDRQFFGPGTRLTVL.

This clone was counted between two and nine times. V usage is TRBV9 and J usage is TRBJ1-2; D ambiguous. Germline lookup yields CDR1 SGDLS and CDR2 YYNGEE. V was clipped by 1 base and J by 5 bases, with 6 bases between them. The CDR3 length is 12 residues. CDR3 sequence (DNA): TGTGCCAGCAGCGTAAGTGCTTATGGCTACACCTTC. It yields the protein CASSVSAYGYTF.

This sequence joins TRBV11-2 and TRBJ2-7, with D hard to call. Germline V gene data show CDR1 as SGHAT and CDR2 as FQNNGV. Trimming removed 0 bases at V and 7 bases at J, with 4 bases between. This CDR3 contains 11 residues. The DNA for the CDR3 is TGTGCCAGCAGCTTAGATCTGGAGCAGTACTTC. Amino acid sequence: CASSLDLEQYF.

The J gene is TRBJ2-2, the V gene TRBV5-1, with D possibly matching TRBD1 (5 bases). CDR1 and CDR2 (germline): SGHRS, YFSETQ. Deletions cut 2 bases from V and 1 base from J, with 9 bases between. The CDR3 has 15 residues. The CDR3 DNA sequence: TGCGCCAGCAGCTTCGACAGCCTGAACACCGGGGAGCTGTTTTTT. This codes for CASSFDSLNTGELFF.

The CDR3 here is CASSSPTHSGANVLTF. The CDR3 nucleotides are TGTGCCAGCAGCTCCCCGACCCACTCTGGGGCCAACGTCCTGACTTTC. This chain joins TRBV11-3 and TRBJ2-6, with D hard to call. Germline loops: CDR1 SGHNT, CDR2 YENEEA. V was pared by 4 bases and J by 0 bases, with 10 bases between. The CDR3 is 16 residues long.

In this sample, this clone turned up a few times. The V gene is TRBV4-2, the J gene TRBJ1-4; D is ambiguous. The CDR3 consists of 17 residues. The germline V gene has CDR1 LGHNA and CDR2 YNFKEQ. Trimming took off 4 bases at V and 3 bases at J, with 18 bases between the two ends. The CDR3 DNA is TGTGCCAGCAGCCGTCAGCCGGGGAGGATGGCTAATGAAAAACTGTTTTTT. It specifies CASSRQPGRMANEKLFF.

This chain links TRBV7-2 with TRBJ2-5; D is tentatively TRBD1 or TRBD2 (7 bases each). The CDR3 is 14 residues long. V was pared by 3 bases and J by 4 bases, with 12 bases between. Per the germline V gene, CDR1 is SGHTA and CDR2 is FQGNSA. The CDR3 region has the DNA TGTGCCAGCAGCTTTCAGGGGGGGGCAGAGACCCAGTACTTC. Protein product: CASSFQGGAETQYF.

This clone has a handful of counts. V gene TRBV7-2 combines with J gene TRBJ1-2, with D maybe TRBD1 (6 bases). Germline V gives CDR1 SGHTA, CDR2 FQGNSA. The V end lost 3 bases, the J end lost 4 bases, and 12 bases lay between the germline ends. This CDR3 is 14 amino acids long. The CDR3 protein is CASSFAQDSYGYTF. In nucleotides, the CDR3 is TGTGCCAGCAGCTTTGCTCAGGACAGCTATGGCTACACCTTC.

This clone showed up just a few times. Other DNA sequences in this sample translate to the same CDR3. CDR3 amino acids: CASSPGQGNYGYTF. The CDR3 coding sequence is TGTGCCAGCAGCCCGGGACAGGGGAACTATGGCTACACCTTC. The chain couples TRBV5-6 to TRBJ1-2; 10 bases fit TRBD1. V was pared by 4 bases and J by 2 bases, with 2 bases of the junction left unmatched. Germline CDR1 is SGHDT and CDR2 is YYEEEE. The length of the CDR3 is 14 residues.

This chain links TRBV6-5 with TRBJ1-1; D remains ambiguous. The germline V gene has CDR1 MNHEY and CDR2 SVGAGI. The CDR3 runs to 13 residues. Between the trimmed V and J ends, which lost 2 bases and 3 bases, there was a span of 7 bases. CDR3 region: CASSYRQYTEAFF. The CDR3, as DNA: TGTGCCAGCAGTTACAGGCAGTACACTGAAGCTTTCTTT.

CDR3: CAWSVGTGYTF. CDR3 nucleotides: TGTGCCTGGAGTGTAGGAACCGGCTACACCTTC. The rearrangement links TRBV30 to TRBJ1-2; D is unresolved. Trimming stripped 0 bases from V and 8 bases from J, with 7 bases between. Germline values: CDR1 GTSNPN, CDR2 SVGIG (reference sequence). This CDR3 region has 11 residues.

The chain uses TRBV27 and TRBJ2-1, with 8 bases that match TRBD2. Germline V gene data show CDR1 as MNHEY and CDR2 as SMNVEV (reference sequence). The CDR3 totals 16 residues. V was pared by 2 bases and J by 2 bases, with 5 bases of the junction left unmatched. CDR3 sequence (DNA): TGTGCCAGCAGTTTAAGGCGGGGGGCGGCCTACAATGAGCAGTTCTTC. Its protein product is CASSLRRGAAYNEQFF.

In this sample, this clone turned up a few times. The chain employs TRBV5-4 and TRBJ2-1; the D call may be TRBD1 or TRBD2 (7 bases each). CDR3 length: 16 residues. In germline, CDR1 is SGHNT, CDR2 YYREEE (reference sequence). Trimming pared 3 bases from V and 0 bases from J, leaving 13 bases between. DNA of the CDR3: TGTGCCAGCAGCTGGGGGGGACAGAGCTCCTACAATGAGCAGTTCTTC. Translated, it gives CASSWGGQSSYNEQFF.

The chain combines TRBV18 with TRBJ2-3; D is unresolved. The germline CDR1 and CDR2 sequences are KGHSH and LQKENI. There are 16 residues in the CDR3. The ends were cut back, 2 bases at V and 0 bases at J, with 12 bases in the middle. The CDR3 nucleotides read TGTGCCAGCTCACCATTGGGTATAGATAGCACAGATACGCAGTATTTT. It is translated as CASSPLGIDSTDTQYF.

J is TRBJ2-1 and V is TRBV13; 13 bases align to TRBD2. The CDR3 runs 15 residues. The V and J ends lost 5 bases and 6 bases, in that order; junction bases with no gene match: 4. Germline loops: CDR1 PRHDT, CDR2 FYEKMQ (reference sequence). In DNA form, the CDR3 reads TGTGCCAGCAGCCAGACTAGCGGGGGGTTCAATGAGCAGTTCTTC. This translates into CASSQTSGGFNEQFF.

The chain employs TRBV6-5 and TRBJ2-1; 9 bases map to TRBD2. This CDR3 has 14 amino acids. The J segment lost 10 bases and the V segment lost 2 bases, leaving 6 bases of the junction unmatched. Looked up from germline, CDR1 is MNHEY and CDR2 is SVGAGI. The CDR3 DNA reads as TGTGCCAGCAGTTACAGCGGGGGGCCTGGAGAGCAGTTCTTC. It specifies CASSYSGGPGEQFF.